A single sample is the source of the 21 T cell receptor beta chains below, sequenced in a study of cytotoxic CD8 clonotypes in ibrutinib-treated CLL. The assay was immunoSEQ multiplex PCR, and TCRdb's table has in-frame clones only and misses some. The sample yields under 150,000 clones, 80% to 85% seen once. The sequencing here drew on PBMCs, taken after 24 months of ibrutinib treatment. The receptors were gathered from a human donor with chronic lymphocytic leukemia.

CDR3 sequence: CASSSGDRGFGNYGYTF. The CDR3 coding sequence is TGTGCCAGCAGTTCCGGGGACAGGGGGTTTGGTAACTATGGCTACACCTTC. The chain joins TRBV27 to TRBJ1-2, with 11 bases aligning to TRBD1. Germline-derived CDR1 and CDR2 are MNHEY and SMNVEV (reference sequence). The J segment lost 1 base and the V segment lost 4 bases, leaving 8 bases of the junction unmatched. The length of the CDR3 is 17 residues.

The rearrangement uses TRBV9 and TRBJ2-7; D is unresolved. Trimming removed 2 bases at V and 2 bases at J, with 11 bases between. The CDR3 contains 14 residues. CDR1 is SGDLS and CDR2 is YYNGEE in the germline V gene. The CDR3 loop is CASSVTEQPYEQYF. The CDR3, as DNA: TGTGCCAGCAGCGTCACCGAACAGCCCTACGAGCAGTACTTC. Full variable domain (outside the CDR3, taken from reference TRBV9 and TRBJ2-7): DSGVTQTPKHLITATGQRVTLRCSPRSGDLSVYWYQQSLDQGLQFLIQYYNGEERAKGNILERFSAQQFPDLHSELNLSSLELGDSALYFCASSVTEQPYEQYFGPGTRLTVT.

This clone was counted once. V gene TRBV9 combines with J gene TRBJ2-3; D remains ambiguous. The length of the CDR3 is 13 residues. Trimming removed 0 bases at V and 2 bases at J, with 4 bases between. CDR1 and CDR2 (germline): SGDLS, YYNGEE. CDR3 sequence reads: CASSVVNTDTQYF. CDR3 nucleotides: TGTGCCAGCAGCGTAGTGAACACAGATACGCAGTATTTT.

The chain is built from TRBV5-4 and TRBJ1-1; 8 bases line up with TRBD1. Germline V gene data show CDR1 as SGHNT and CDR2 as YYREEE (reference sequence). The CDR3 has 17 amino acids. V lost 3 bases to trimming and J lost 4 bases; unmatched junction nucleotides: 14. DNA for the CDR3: TGTGCCAGCAGCTCTGAAAACCGACAGGGGATGGGCACTGAAGCTTTCTTT. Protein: CASSSENRQGMGTEAFF.

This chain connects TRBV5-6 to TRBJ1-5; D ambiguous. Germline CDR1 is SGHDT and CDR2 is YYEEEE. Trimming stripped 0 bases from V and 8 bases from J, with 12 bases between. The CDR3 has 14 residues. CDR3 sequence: CASSLGSRGEPQHF. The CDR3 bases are TGTGCCAGCAGCTTGGGGTCCCGGGGTGAGCCCCAGCATTTT.

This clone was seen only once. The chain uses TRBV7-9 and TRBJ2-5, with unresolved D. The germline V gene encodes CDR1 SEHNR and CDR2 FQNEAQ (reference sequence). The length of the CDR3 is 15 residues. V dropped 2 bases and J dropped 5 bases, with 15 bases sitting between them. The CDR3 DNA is TGTGCCAGCAGCTTAAACGCCGGTCTAGTGGAGACCCAGTACTTC. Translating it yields CASSLNAGLVETQYF.

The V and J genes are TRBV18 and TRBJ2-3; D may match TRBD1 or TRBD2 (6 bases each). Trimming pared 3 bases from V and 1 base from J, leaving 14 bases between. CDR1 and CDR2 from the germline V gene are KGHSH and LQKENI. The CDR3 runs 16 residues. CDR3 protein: CASSPTRGARTDTQYF. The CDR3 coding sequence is TGTGCCAGCTCACCCACGAGGGGGGCCCGCACAGATACGCAGTATTTT. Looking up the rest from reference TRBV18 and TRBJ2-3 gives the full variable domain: NAGVMQNPRHLVRRRGQEARLRCSPMKGHSHVYWYRQLPEEGLKFMVYLQKENIIDESGMPKERFSAEFPKEGPSILRIQQVVRGDSAAYFCASSPTRGARTDTQYFGPGTRLTVL.

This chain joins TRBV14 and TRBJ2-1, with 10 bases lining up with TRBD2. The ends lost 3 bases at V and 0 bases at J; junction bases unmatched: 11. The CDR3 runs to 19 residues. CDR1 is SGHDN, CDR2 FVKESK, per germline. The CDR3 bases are TGTGCCAGCAGCCATCCTTGGGGCTTAGCGGGGGGCTCCTACAATGAGCAGTTCTTC. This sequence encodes CASSHPWGLAGGSYNEQFF. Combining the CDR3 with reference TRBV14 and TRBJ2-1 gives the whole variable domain EAGVTQFPSHSVIEKGQTVTLRCDPISGHDNLYWYRRVMGKEIKFLLHFVKESKQDESGMPNNRFLAERTGGTYSTLKVQPAELEDSGVYFCASSHPWGLAGGSYNEQFFGPGTRLTVL.

As DNA, the CDR3 is TGTGCCTGGAGTGTCCGCAATAATTCACCCCTCCACTTT. Its translation: CAWSVRNNSPLHF. The gene calls are TRBV30 and TRBJ1-6; no definite D call. CDR1 GTSNPN and CDR2 SVGIG come from the germline V gene (reference sequence). Deletions cut 0 bases from V and 5 bases from J, with 5 bases between. There are 13 residues in the CDR3.

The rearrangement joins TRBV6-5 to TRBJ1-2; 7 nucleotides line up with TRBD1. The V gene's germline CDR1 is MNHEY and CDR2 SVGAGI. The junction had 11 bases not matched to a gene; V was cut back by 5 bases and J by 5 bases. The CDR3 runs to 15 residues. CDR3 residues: CASSQNRGNIYGYTF. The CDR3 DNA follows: TGTGCCAGCAGTCAAAACAGGGGAAACATATATGGCTACACCTTC.

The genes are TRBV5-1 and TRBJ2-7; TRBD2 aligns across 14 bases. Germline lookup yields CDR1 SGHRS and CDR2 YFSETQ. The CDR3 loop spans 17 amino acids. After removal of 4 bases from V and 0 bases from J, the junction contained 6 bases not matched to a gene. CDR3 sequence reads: CASSPGLAGAGSYEQYF. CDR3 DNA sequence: TGCGCCAGCAGCCCGGGACTAGCGGGGGCGGGCTCCTACGAGCAGTACTTC.

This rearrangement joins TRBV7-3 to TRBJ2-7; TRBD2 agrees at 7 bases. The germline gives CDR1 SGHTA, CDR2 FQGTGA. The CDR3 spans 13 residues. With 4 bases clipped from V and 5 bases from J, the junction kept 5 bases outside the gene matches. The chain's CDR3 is CASSSDLADEQYF. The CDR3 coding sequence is TGTGCCAGCAGCTCCGACCTAGCGGACGAGCAGTACTTC.

CDR3: CASSPPNRGSGANVLTF. The CDR3 DNA reads as TGTGCCAGCTCACCACCGAACCGAGGCTCTGGGGCCAACGTCCTGACTTTC. This chain links TRBV18 with TRBJ2-6; D gene uncertain. The germline CDR1 and CDR2 sequences are KGHSH and LQKENI. CDR3 length: 17 amino acids. V lost 0 bases and J 0 bases, leaving 9 bases between the germline ends.

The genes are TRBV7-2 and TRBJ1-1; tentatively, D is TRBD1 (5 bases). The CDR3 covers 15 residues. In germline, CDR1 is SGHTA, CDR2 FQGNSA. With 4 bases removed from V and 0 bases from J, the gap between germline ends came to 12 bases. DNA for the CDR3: TGTGCCAGCAGCTGGGGCAGGGCGATGAACACTGAAGCTTTCTTT. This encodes CASSWGRAMNTEAFF.

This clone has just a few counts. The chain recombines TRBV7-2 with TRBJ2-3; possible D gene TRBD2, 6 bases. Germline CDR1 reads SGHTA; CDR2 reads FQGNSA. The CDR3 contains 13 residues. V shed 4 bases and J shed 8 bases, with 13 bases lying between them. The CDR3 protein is CASSWDSPGTQYF. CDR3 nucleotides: TGTGCCAGCAGCTGGGACTCTCCAGGTACGCAGTATTTT.

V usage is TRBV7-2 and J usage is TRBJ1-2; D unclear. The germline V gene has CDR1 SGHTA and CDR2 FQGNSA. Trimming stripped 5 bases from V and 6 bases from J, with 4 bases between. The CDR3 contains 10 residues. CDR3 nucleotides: TGTGCCAGCAGCCGGGATGGCTACACCTTC. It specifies CASSRDGYTF.

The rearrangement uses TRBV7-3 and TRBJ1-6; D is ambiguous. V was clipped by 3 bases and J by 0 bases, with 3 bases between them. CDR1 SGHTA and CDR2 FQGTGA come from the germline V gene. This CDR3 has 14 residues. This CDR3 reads CASSLGSYNSPLHF. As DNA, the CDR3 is TGTGCCAGCAGCTTGGGCTCCTATAATTCACCCCTCCACTTT.

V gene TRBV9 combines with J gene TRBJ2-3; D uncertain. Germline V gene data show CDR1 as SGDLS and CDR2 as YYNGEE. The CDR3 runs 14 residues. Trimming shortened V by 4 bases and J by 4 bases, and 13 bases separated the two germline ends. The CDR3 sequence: CASSPPGPPDTQYF. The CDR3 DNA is TGTGCCAGCAGCCCCCCCGGCCCGCCAGATACGCAGTATTTT.

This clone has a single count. CDR3 nucleotides: TGCGCCAGCAGCCAGGGTGGTGAGACCCAGTACTTC. The encoded protein is CASSQGGETQYF. The V and J genes are TRBV5-1 and TRBJ2-5; D perhaps matches TRBD1 (5 bases). V was trimmed by 4 bases and J by 5 bases, leaving 9 bases between them. Germline V lookup: CDR1 SGHRS, CDR2 YFSETQ. The CDR3 loop spans 12 amino acids.

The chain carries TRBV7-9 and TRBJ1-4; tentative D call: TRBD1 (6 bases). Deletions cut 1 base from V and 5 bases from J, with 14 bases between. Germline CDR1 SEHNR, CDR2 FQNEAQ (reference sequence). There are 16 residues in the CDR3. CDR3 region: CASSLVSGTRNEKLFF. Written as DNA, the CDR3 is TGTGCCAGCAGCTTAGTTTCAGGGACACGAAATGAAAAACTGTTTTTT. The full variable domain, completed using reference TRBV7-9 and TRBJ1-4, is DTGVSQNPRHKITKRGQNVTFRCDPISEHNRLYWYRQTLGQGPEFLTYFQNEAQLEKSRLLSDRFSAERPKGSFSTLEIQRTEQGDSAMYLCASSLVSGTRNEKLFFGSGTQLSVL.

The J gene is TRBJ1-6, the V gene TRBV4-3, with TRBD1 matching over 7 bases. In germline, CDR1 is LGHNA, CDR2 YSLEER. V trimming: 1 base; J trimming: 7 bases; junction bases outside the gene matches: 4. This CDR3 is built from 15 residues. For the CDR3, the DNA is TGCGCCAGCAGCCAAGTGGGACAGTACAATTCACCCCTCCACTTT. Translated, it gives CASSQVGQYNSPLHF.